The rows below give T cell receptor beta chains drawn from one sample of a study of cytotoxic CD8 clonotypes in ibrutinib-treated CLL. TCRdb keeps only in-frame clones here, not all; method: immunoSEQ multiplex PCR. In the table there are approximately 25,000 clones, 70% to 75% of which are singletons. The sequences come from PBMCs, collected after 12 months of ibrutinib treatment. All receptors come from a human donor with chronic lymphocytic leukemia. Both conserved end residues are part of each CDR3. A D gene is named only where the DNA matches it firmly. The size entry is marked missing in some rows and otherwise reads once, few, many or a size class.

j_call | d_call | v_call | clone_size | cdr3_aa | cdr3_nt
TRBJ2-1 | NA | TRBV30 | few | CAGSSAAYNEQFF | TGTGCCGGGTCGTCGGCGGCCTACAATGAGCAGTTCTTC
TRBJ2-7 | NA | TRBV6-5 | NA | CASSQGSMGNYEQYF | TGTGCCAGCAGTCAAGGGTCAATGGGCAACTACGAGCAGTACTTC
TRBJ2-3 | TRBD2 | TRBV10-1 | NA | CASSESGTSGSTDTQYF | TGCGCCAGCAGTGAGTCTGGGACTAGCGGCAGCACAGATACGCAGTATTTT
TRBJ2-7 | TRBD1 | TRBV6-5 | few | CASSSPRQGVREQYF | TGTGCCAGCAGTTCGCCCCGACAGGGGGTTAGGGAGCAGTACTTC
TRBJ1-2 | TRBD1 | TRBV4-3 | NA | CASSQEARGGANYGYTF | TGCGCCAGCAGCCAAGAGGCCAGGGGGGGAGCTAACTATGGCTACACCTTC
TRBJ1-4 | NA | TRBV19 | NA | CASKSTGYNEKLFF | TGTGCCAGTAAGTCGACAGGCTATAATGAAAAACTGTTTTTT
TRBJ2-3 | TRBD2 | TRBV19 | NA | CASSIAGGGDQGTQYF | TGTGCCAGTAGTATAGCGGGCGGGGGGGACCAAGGTACGCAGTATTTT
TRBJ2-1 | NA | TRBV4-2 | medium-sized | CASSQDLGSNEQFF | TGTGCCAGCAGCCAAGATCTAGGATCGAATGAGCAGTTCTTC
TRBJ2-7 | TRBD1 | TRBV5-6 | NA | CASSFTGGNEQYF | TGTGCCAGCAGTTTCACAGGGGGTAACGAGCAGTACTTC
TRBJ1-5 | NA | TRBV28 | NA | CASSLGRGGQPQHF | TGTGCCAGCAGTTTAGGCAGGGGCGGGCAGCCCCAGCATTTT
TRBJ2-5 | NA | TRBV7-8 | few | CASSAGHRQETQYF | TGTGCCAGCAGCGCGGGACACCGGCAAGAGACCCAGTACTTC
TRBJ1-1 | NA | TRBV6-5 | NA | CASSYSQYYTEAFF | TGTGCCAGCAGTTACTCACAGTATTACACTGAAGCTTTCTTT
TRBJ1-5 | TRBD1 | TRBV19 | few | CASSAPDRGGNQPQHF | TGTGCCAGTAGTGCTCCGGACAGGGGGGGCAATCAGCCCCAGCATTTT
TRBJ2-7 | NA | TRBV28 | NA | CASSYLPRPEQYF | TGTGCCAGCAGTTACTTGCCCCGGCCCGAGCAGTACTTC
TRBJ2-2 | NA | TRBV5-1 | few | CASRFDTGELFF | TGCGCCAGCAGGTTTGACACCGGGGAGCTGTTTTTT
TRBJ2-1 | NA | TRBV11-2 | NA | CASSGLLLPKLF | TGTGCCAGCAGCGGGCTACTGCTGCCCAAGCTCTTC
TRBJ2-1 | NA | TRBV5-1 | NA | CASSLVSEPYNEQFF | TGCGCCAGCAGCTTGGTGTCAGAGCCTTACAATGAGCAGTTCTTC
TRBJ2-7 | NA | TRBV30 | NA | CAWSVYGHEQYF | TGTGCCTGGAGTGTATATGGCCACGAGCAGTACTTC
TRBJ2-3 | NA | TRBV7-9 | NA | CASSFSLNTDTQYF | TGTGCCAGCAGCTTCAGTTTAAACACAGATACGCAGTATTTT